Listed here is a single T cell receptor beta chain. V lost 10 bases to trimming and J lost 6 bases, with 19 bases between them. Germline CDR1 and CDR2: MDHEN and SYDVKM. The CDR3 runs to 14 residues. The sample is drawn from a study of shared clonotypes between healthy human individuals. Clones were read by immunoSEQ multiplex PCR, and TCRdb kept only the in-frame ones, dropping some. The sample gives just over 2,000,000 clones, 95% of which show up once; roughly 0.13% is in the top ten. V is TRBV28 and J is TRBJ1-5; the D gene is possibly TRBD1 (6 bases). The material sequenced was naive CD4+ T cells sorted from blood. Subset reported: CD45RA+ positively selected. The sequence was collected from a man aged 18-30 years in good health. The CDR3 bases are TGTGCCATTATTCCCAGGGGAGGCGGTCAGCCCCAGCATTTT. This translates into CAIIPRGGGQPQHF.